Below are 9 T cell receptor beta chains sequenced from a single sample in a study of regulatory T cells in long-lasting Graves disease. The authors built TCR beta libraries using iRepertoire HTBI primers and Arm-PCR of CDR3 regions. TCRdb re-analysed the multiplex PCR reads in MiXCR, keeping a single row per CDR3 protein. The table records approximately 400,000 distinct CDR3 sequences, about 23% of them present only once. Time point: persistent/refractory GD, antithyroid drugs over 5 years with positive TRAb. From PBMCs, RNA was extracted and then used to make the TCR library. The sample was peripheral blood mononuclear cells (PBMCs), taken when the disease was refractory, from a patient treated with antithyroid drugs. The source of these receptors is a woman aged 40 to 50 with Graves disease.

The chain is built from TRBV29-1 and TRBJ2-3; 7 positions agree with TRBD1. The length of the CDR3 is 15 residues. V dropped 3 bases and J dropped 2; count of bases not matched to a gene: 8. Germline CDR1 SQVTM, CDR2 ANQGSEA. The CDR3 here is CSVDLQGVNTDTQYF. The CDR3 nucleotides are TGCAGCGTTGATCTCCAGGGGGTAAACACAGATACGCAGTATTTT.

The sample holds many counts of this clonotype. This chain connects TRBV11-1 to TRBJ2-7; TRBD1 might be the D (6 bases). The germline CDR1 and CDR2 sequences are SGHAT and FQDESV (reference sequence). The V end lost 5 bases, the J end lost 7 bases, and 21 bases lay between the germline ends. There are 15 residues in the CDR3. The CDR3 spells CASSPQGHTWGEQYF. The CDR3 DNA sequence: TGTGCCAGCAGCCCCCAGGGACATACCTGGGGGGAGCAGTACTTC.

This clonotype was counted only a few times. The chain uses TRBV5-1 and TRBJ2-7, with 11 bases lining up with TRBD2. The junction had 16 bases not matched to a gene; V was cut back by 0 bases and J by 5 bases. Germline V gene lookup returns CDR1 SGHRS and CDR2 YFSETQ. CDR3 length equals 19 residues. CDR3 DNA sequence: TGCGCCAGCAGCTTGGAAGGTAGCGGGAGGGCCCGCGTTAGGCACGAGCAGTACTTC. It encodes CASSLEGSGRARVRHEQYF.

The CDR3 coding sequence is TGTGCCAGCACCTTCAAACCAACCTACGAGCAGTACTTC. Translated, it gives CASTFKPTYEQYF. The chain combines TRBV6-1 with TRBJ2-7; D ambiguous. Germline assignment: CDR1 MNHNS and CDR2 SASEGT. With 7 bases removed from V and 2 bases from J, the gap between germline ends came to 12 bases. The CDR3 totals 13 residues.

This clonotype was detected ten times or more. This rearrangement joins TRBV11-2 to TRBJ1-1; unclear D gene. Looked up from germline, CDR1 is SGHAT and CDR2 is FQNNGV. The CDR3 extends over 14 amino acids. Trimming cost V 3 bases and J 1 base, with 9 bases left between them. CDR3 residues: CASSFSRGNTEAFF. The CDR3 nucleotides read TGTGCCAGCAGCTTCTCCCGGGGGAACACTGAAGCTTTCTTT.

The chain joins TRBV5-1 to TRBJ2-7, with TRBD2 matching 8 bases. Germline loops: CDR1 SGHRS, CDR2 YFSETQ. This CDR3 is built from 14 residues. J was trimmed by 0 bases and V by 6 bases; bases with no gene match: 5. In DNA, the CDR3 is TGCGCCAGCACTAGCGGGCTCTACTCCTACGAGCAGTACTTC. Translation: CASTSGLYSYEQYF.

This clonotype was detected ten times or more. This chain links TRBV6-5 with TRBJ2-2, with D perhaps matching TRBD1 or TRBD2 (5 bases each). The germline CDR1 and CDR2 sequences are MNHEY and SVGAGI. V was trimmed by 1 base and J by 7 bases, leaving 16 bases between them. The CDR3 totals 16 residues. CDR3 sequence reads: CASSYFWASQGGELFF. In DNA form, the CDR3 reads TGTGCCAGCAGTTACTTCTGGGCTAGCCAGGGCGGGGAGCTGTTTTTT.

In its sample, this clonotype was seen a few times. One end of the junction varies from germline; a read error may be responsible. The V gene is TRBV7-6, the J gene TRBJ1-4, with D uncertain. The CDR3 spans 14 residues. From germline, CDR1 is SGHVS and CDR2 FNYEAQ. Here the CDR3 DNA reads TGTGTCAGCAGCTTTTCGGGTGGTAATGAAAAACTGTTTTTT. Protein: CVSSFSGGNEKLFF.

About this clonotype itself: A read error may be the cause here, since a much bigger clone is one base away. The V call is TRBV12-3 or TRBV12-4, the J call TRBJ1-6; D gene uncertain. The CDR3 is 12 residues long. The CDR3, as DNA: TGTGCCGGCAGAACGACATATTCACCCCTCCACTTT. Amino acid sequence: CAGRTTYSPLHF.